A selection of T cell receptor beta chains follows, all from one sample in a study of shared clonotypes between healthy human individuals. Clones were sequenced by immunoSEQ multiplex PCR, and TCRdb holds only the in-frame ones, with some missing. Of 2 million to 3 million clones in the sample, more than 85% were seen once. Material for sequencing was naive CD4+ T cells from PBMCs. These receptors originate from a man between 18 and 29 years old in good health. Some clones in this sample may be carry-over from other donors' samples. The CDR3 runs from the conserved cysteine through the conserved F or W. Fields, in order: V gene, D gene, clone size, J gene, CDR3 DNA, CDR3 protein. The D gene is left open where the match is weak. Some rows mark clone size as missing; the rest say once, few, many or name a class of expanded clone.

v_gene: TRBV11-2
d_gene: TRBD2
abundance: -
j_gene: TRBJ2-3
CDR3nt: TGTGCCAGCAGCCGTAAAACCGCCGGCGTAGCGGGAGGGCTAGCGCAGTATTTT
CDR3aa: CASSRKTAGVAGGLAQYF

v_gene: TRBV6-1
d_gene: -
abundance: -
j_gene: TRBJ1-2
CDR3nt: TGTGCCAGCAGCGGACTCCGGGCGGCCTATGGCTACACCTTC
CDR3aa: CASSGLRAAYGYTF

v_gene: TRBV2
d_gene: TRBD1
abundance: -
j_gene: TRBJ1-2
CDR3nt: TGTGCCAGCAGTAAACGGACAGGGCCGGGCTTTGGCTACACCTTC
CDR3aa: CASSKRTGPGFGYTF

v_gene: TRBV14
d_gene: -
abundance: -
j_gene: TRBJ2-2
CDR3nt: TGTGCCAGCAGTGCGGACGGAAACACCGGGGAGCTGTTTTTT
CDR3aa: CASSADGNTGELFF

v_gene: TRBV7-2
d_gene: -
abundance: -
j_gene: TRBJ1-5
CDR3nt: TGTGCCAGCAGCTTTGGGGGTCAGCCCCAGCATTTT
CDR3aa: CASSFGGQPQHF

v_gene: TRBV6-1
d_gene: -
abundance: -
j_gene: TRBJ2-3
CDR3nt: TGTGCCAGCAGTGATTCTGAGAAACGCACAGATACGCAGTATTTT
CDR3aa: CASSDSEKRTDTQYF

v_gene: TRBV7-8
d_gene: -
abundance: -
j_gene: TRBJ2-1
CDR3nt: TGTGCCAGCAGCGTCGGGACGAACAATGAGCAGTTCTTC
CDR3aa: CASSVGTNNEQFF

v_gene: TRBV27
d_gene: TRBD1
abundance: -
j_gene: TRBJ1-4
CDR3nt: TGTGCCAGCAGGCCGCGTTGGGGACAGGTGGACGAAAAACTGTTTTTT
CDR3aa: CASRPRWGQVDEKLFF

v_gene: TRBV18
d_gene: -
abundance: -
j_gene: TRBJ2-7
CDR3nt: TGTGCCAGCTCACCACCGTCAGGAGCCCGCTACGAGCAGTACTTC
CDR3aa: CASSPPSGARYEQYF

v_gene: TRBV28
d_gene: -
abundance: -
j_gene: TRBJ2-7
CDR3nt: TGTGCCAGCAGTGCCGGGACTCCAGGGAACTACGAGCAGTACTTC
CDR3aa: CASSAGTPGNYEQYF

v_gene: TRBV5-1
d_gene: TRBD1
abundance: -
j_gene: TRBJ2-5
CDR3nt: TGCGCCAGCAGCTTATTGACAGGGGGAGGAGAGACCCAGTACTTC
CDR3aa: CASSLLTGGGETQYF

v_gene: TRBV6-1
d_gene: TRBD1
abundance: -
j_gene: TRBJ1-5
CDR3nt: TGTGCCAGCAGTGGCAGGGGGGCGCGCAATCAGCCCCAGCATTTT
CDR3aa: CASSGRGARNQPQHF

v_gene: TRBV5-4
d_gene: TRBD1
abundance: -
j_gene: TRBJ2-4
CDR3nt: TGTGCCAGCAGCCGGACAGGGTTCCGGAACATTCAGTACTTC
CDR3aa: CASSRTGFRNIQYF

v_gene: TRBV9
d_gene: -
abundance: -
j_gene: TRBJ2-7
CDR3nt: TGTGCCAGCAGCGTAGGTTTGGGACCCAAGGTGGACGAGCAGTACTTC
CDR3aa: CASSVGLGPKVDEQYF

v_gene: TRBV5-1
d_gene: TRBD2
abundance: -
j_gene: TRBJ2-7
CDR3nt: TGCGCCAGCAGCCCCAAGGGATCTAGCGGGAGGGCCGGTTCTTACGAGCAGTACTTC
CDR3aa: CASSPKGSSGRAGSYEQYF

v_gene: TRBV4-1
d_gene: TRBD2
abundance: -
j_gene: TRBJ2-4
CDR3nt: TGCGCCAGCAGCCTTCCCGGGACTAGCGGACTCAAAAACATTCAGTACTTC
CDR3aa: CASSLPGTSGLKNIQYF

v_gene: TRBV28
d_gene: TRBD1
abundance: once
j_gene: TRBJ2-7
CDR3nt: TGTGCCAGCAGGGCCCCGGGACAGACCTACGAGCAGTACTTC
CDR3aa: CASRAPGQTYEQYF

v_gene: TRBV18
d_gene: -
abundance: -
j_gene: TRBJ1-4
CDR3nt: TGTGCCAGCTCACCAGGGCCAGATGAAAAACTGTTTTTT
CDR3aa: CASSPGPDEKLFF

v_gene: TRBV6-5
d_gene: -
abundance: -
j_gene: TRBJ2-7
CDR3nt: TGTGCCAGCAGTCCCTCTCGTACGGGACCCTACGAGCAGTACTTC
CDR3aa: CASSPSRTGPYEQYF

v_gene: TRBV10-3
d_gene: TRBD1
abundance: -
j_gene: TRBJ1-1
CDR3nt: TGTGCCATCAGCCGGGACAGTGAAGCTTTCTTT
CDR3aa: CAISRDSEAFF

v_gene: TRBV4-2
d_gene: TRBD2
abundance: few
j_gene: TRBJ2-1
CDR3nt: TGTGCCAGCAGCCAAGGCGGGAGCTCCTACAATGAGCAGTTCTTC
CDR3aa: CASSQGGSSYNEQFF

v_gene: TRBV27
d_gene: -
abundance: -
j_gene: TRBJ2-7
CDR3nt: TGTGCCAGCAGTTTACGTCAGGCTTCACCCTACGAGCAGTACTTC
CDR3aa: CASSLRQASPYEQYF

v_gene: TRBV7-9
d_gene: TRBD2
abundance: -
j_gene: TRBJ2-1
CDR3nt: TGTGCCAGCAGGCGGGGGACGAATGAGCAGTTCTTC
CDR3aa: CASRRGTNEQFF

v_gene: TRBV29-1
d_gene: -
abundance: once
j_gene: TRBJ1-2
CDR3nt: TGCAGCGCCCTCCGAGGGGTGGATGGCTACACCTTC
CDR3aa: CSALRGVDGYTF

v_gene: TRBV5-4
d_gene: -
abundance: -
j_gene: TRBJ1-3
CDR3nt: TGTGCCAGCAGCTTGGGTGGAAACACCATATATTTT
CDR3aa: CASSLGGNTIYF

v_gene: TRBV30
d_gene: -
abundance: -
j_gene: TRBJ2-5
CDR3nt: TGTGCCTGGAGTGTACGGGCAGGGTTAGGAGAGACCCAGTACTTC
CDR3aa: CAWSVRAGLGETQYF

v_gene: TRBV10-3
d_gene: -
abundance: -
j_gene: TRBJ1-1
CDR3nt: TGTGCCATCAGTGAGTCGCGGGGGCCGGACACTGAAGCTTTCTTT
CDR3aa: CAISESRGPDTEAFF

v_gene: TRBV5-1
d_gene: -
abundance: -
j_gene: TRBJ2-7
CDR3nt: TGCGCCAGCAGCCCCTACACCCAGGCCTACGAGCAGTACTTC
CDR3aa: CASSPYTQAYEQYF

v_gene: TRBV11-2
d_gene: -
abundance: -
j_gene: TRBJ2-1
CDR3nt: TGTGCCAGCAGCTTAGCGGGCGGGATGGGCAATGAGCAGTTCTTC
CDR3aa: CASSLAGGMGNEQFF

v_gene: TRBV7-6
d_gene: -
abundance: -
j_gene: TRBJ2-5
CDR3nt: TGTGCCAGCAGCTTAGCGGTCGGGGGCCAAGAGACCCAGTACTTC
CDR3aa: CASSLAVGGQETQYF

v_gene: TRBV28
d_gene: -
abundance: -
j_gene: TRBJ1-1
CDR3nt: TGTGCCAGCAGTTTATGGGCCCTCAGCGGGAACACTGAAGCTTTCTTT
CDR3aa: CASSLWALSGNTEAFF

v_gene: TRBV2
d_gene: -
abundance: -
j_gene: TRBJ2-7
CDR3nt: TGTGCCAGCAAAGCGGACCAGGACGAGCAGTACTTC
CDR3aa: CASKADQDEQYF